Shown below are 15 T cell receptor beta chains from a single sample sequenced in a study of early T cells in non-severe SARS-CoV-2 infection. TCRdb reprocessed the 5' RACE reads with MiXCR, giving one entry per CDR3 protein. In the table there are some 46,000 distinct CDR3 sequences, 5.5% to 6.5% of which are singletons. Sequencing used whole blood. The receptors here all came from an adult who was a healthcare worker with PCR-confirmed SARS-CoV-2 infection or an uninfected control (not recorded which).

This clonotype was counted only a few times. This CDR3 reads CAISERALAGTDTQYF. The CDR3, as DNA: TGTGCCATCAGTGAGCGCGCGCTAGCGGGGACAGATACGCAGTATTTT. J is TRBJ2-3 and V is TRBV10-3; 9 bases align to TRBD2. V was clipped by 2 bases and J by 3 bases; unmatched bases: 6. There are 16 residues in the CDR3. Per germline, CDR1 ENHRY and CDR2 SYGVKD.

This clonotype ranks as medium-sized (0.01 to 0.1%). This chain links TRBV11-2 with TRBJ2-1; TRBD2 matches 9 bases. Trimming at V came to 4 bases and at J to 6 bases, leaving 10 bases not matched to a gene. Germline CDR1 is SGHAT and CDR2 is FQNNGV. This CDR3 contains 16 residues. The CDR3 reads CASSSAGTSYFNEQFF. The CDR3 nucleotides are TGTGCCAGCAGCTCCGCCGGGACTAGCTACTTCAATGAGCAGTTCTTC.

This clonotype has at least ten counts. The chain links TRBV6-5 to TRBJ1-2; D is perhaps TRBD1 (6 bases). The CDR3 covers 12 residues. Germline values: CDR1 MNHEY, CDR2 SVGAGI. V gave up 5 bases and J gave up 8 bases, with 12 bases separating them. CDR3: CASSTGIGGYTF. Here the CDR3 DNA reads TGTGCCAGCAGTACAGGGATCGGAGGCTACACCTTC.

This clonotype has at least ten counts. This chain links TRBV20-1 with TRBJ1-5; TRBD1 agrees at 8 bases. The CDR3 sequence is 13 residues long. The germline V gene has CDR1 DFQATT and CDR2 SNEGSKA (reference sequence). CDR3 in DNA: TGCAGACTGGACAGGGAGGGCAATCAGCCCCAGCATTTT. This codes for CRLDREGNQPQHF.

The chain couples TRBV19 to TRBJ2-1; the D is unclear. The CDR3 sequence is 15 residues long. Germline CDR1 LNHDA, CDR2 SQIVND (reference sequence). V was clipped by 3 bases and J by 4 bases, with 13 bases between them. The CDR3 sequence: CASSISPSPYNEQFF. CDR3 nucleotides: TGTGCCAGTAGTATCTCTCCCTCCCCGTACAATGAGCAGTTCTTC.

This clonotype appeared many times. CDR3 amino acids: CASSQEYRGETQYF. In DNA, the CDR3 is TGTGCCAGCAGCCAAGAGTACCGCGGGGAGACCCAGTACTTC. The J gene is TRBJ2-5, the V gene TRBV4-2; a weak D match, TRBD2 (5 bases). V lost 0 bases to trimming and J lost 5 bases, with 10 bases between them. The CDR3 loop spans 14 amino acids. CDR1 and CDR2 from the germline V gene are LGHNA and YNFKEQ.

The chain carries TRBV28 and TRBJ2-7, with D maybe TRBD1 (5 bases). The germline V gene encodes CDR1 MDHEN and CDR2 SYDVKM. The CDR3 sequence is 14 residues long. Trimming removed 6 bases at V and 3 bases at J, with 15 bases between. CDR3 nucleotides: TGTGCCAGCAGATTGCAGGGTTATCTCTACGAGCAGTACTTC. This sequence encodes CASRLQGYLYEQYF.

The genes are TRBV28 and TRBJ2-5; the match to TRBD1 covers 8 bases. Germline loops: CDR1 MDHEN, CDR2 SYDVKM. The CDR3 contains 14 residues. The trim removed 5 bases at V and 4 bases at J, leaving 6 bases unmatched. The CDR3 coding sequence is TGTGCCAGCAGTCCCAGACAGGGGATAGAGACCCAGTACTTC. Its protein product is CASSPRQGIETQYF.

The chain carries TRBV5-1 and TRBJ1-1; D call uncertain. V dropped 0 bases and J dropped 3 bases, with 9 bases sitting between them. CDR1 and CDR2 (germline): SGHRS, YFSETQ. This CDR3 comprises 14 residues. Here the CDR3 DNA reads TGCGCCAGCAGCTTGGAGAATGCGTACACTGAAGCTTTCTTT. It translates to CASSLENAYTEAFF.

This clonotype was recorded at least ten times. This chain uses TRBV12-3 or TRBV12-4 with TRBJ1-2; 10 nucleotides match TRBD1. The CDR3 loop spans 14 amino acids. Unmatched junction bases numbered 7, after V lost 7 bases and J lost 5 bases. The chain's CDR3 is CASTGTGATYGYTF. CDR3 in DNA: TGTGCCAGCACCGGGACAGGGGCAACATATGGCTACACCTTC.

This clonotype came up many times. V is TRBV11-2 and J is TRBJ2-3; the match to TRBD2 covers 12 bases. The V and J ends lost 2 bases and 5 bases, in that order; junction bases with no gene match: 5. The germline gives CDR1 SGHAT, CDR2 FQNNGV. The CDR3 is 16 residues long. The CDR3 coding sequence is TGTGCCAGCAGCTTATCTAGCGGGGGGGCCCGAGATACGCAGTATTTT. Translated: CASSLSSGGARDTQYF.

This clonotype was picked up a small number of times. V and J are TRBV5-6 and TRBJ2-5; 10 positions match TRBD1. Per the germline V gene, CDR1 is SGHDT and CDR2 is YYEEEE. This CDR3 comprises 15 residues. V lost 3 bases and J lost 4; bases outside the gene matches: 6. The CDR3 DNA follows: TGTGCCAGCAGCTCGGACAGGGGGAGAAGAGAGACCCAGTACTTC. Translation: CASSSDRGRRETQYF.

This clonotype was detected ten times or more. The rearrangement uses TRBV20-1 and TRBJ2-7, with 11 nucleotides matching TRBD2. This CDR3 has 16 residues. V was clipped by 6 bases and J by 2 bases; unmatched bases: 12. The germline gives CDR1 DFQATT, CDR2 SNEGSKA (reference sequence). This CDR3 is CSAKMAPSGGPYEQYF. The CDR3 DNA sequence: TGCAGTGCGAAAATGGCTCCTAGCGGGGGGCCCTACGAGCAGTACTTC.

The J gene is TRBJ2-6, the V gene TRBV5-6; no reliable D call. The germline CDR1 and CDR2 sequences are SGHDT and YYEEEE. With 1 base removed from V and 1 base from J, the gap between germline ends came to 9 bases. CDR3 size: 16 residues. The chain's CDR3 is CASSLYVPSGANVLTF. For the CDR3, the DNA is TGTGCCAGCAGCTTGTATGTACCTTCTGGGGCCAACGTCCTGACTTTC.

This clonotype is labeled as medium-sized. This chain connects TRBV4-1 to TRBJ2-7; possible D gene TRBD2, 6 bases. Germline values: CDR1 MGHRA, CDR2 YSYEKL. The CDR3 contains 13 residues. Trimming removed 1 base from V and 4 bases from J, with 8 bases in between. In DNA, the CDR3 is TGCGCCAGCAGCCAAGCGGGGGAATACGAGCAGTACTTC. As protein: CASSQAGEYEQYF.